A single sample is the source of the 18 T cell receptor beta chains below, sequenced in a study of shared clonotypes between healthy human individuals. Clones were read by immunoSEQ multiplex PCR, and TCRdb kept only the in-frame ones, dropping some. The repertoire holds about 820,000 clones, with about 91% as singletons. Terminally differentiated effector memory CD45RA+ cells were excluded from the naive CD8 cells, which were CD45RO-negative and positively selected for CCR7. Sequencing input: naive CD8+ T cells sorted from blood. These receptors all stem from a man aged 30 to 39 in good health.

The V and J genes are TRBV9 and TRBJ2-3; D is possibly TRBD2 (6 bases). The CDR3 totals 11 residues. CDR1 and CDR2 from the germline V gene are SGDLS and YYNGEE. CDR3 sequence (DNA): TGTGCTTCGGGAGTACCTGATACGCAGTATTTT. Translating it yields CASGVPDTQYF.

This clone was observed once. The CDR3 DNA is TGTGCCAGCAGTTTCTTACAGGGGGCCTATGGCTACACCTTC. The encoded protein is CASSFLQGAYGYTF. The J gene is TRBJ1-2, the V gene TRBV28; 9 nucleotides align to TRBD1. V shed 3 bases, J shed 4 bases, and the junction held 3 bases outside the gene matches. The germline gives CDR1 MDHEN, CDR2 SYDVKM. The CDR3 loop spans 14 amino acids.

V is TRBV7-9 and J is TRBJ1-1, with 7 bases matching TRBD1. The germline V gene has CDR1 SEHNR and CDR2 FQNEAQ (reference sequence). J was trimmed by 0 bases and V by 6 bases; bases with no gene match: 4. The CDR3 is 14 amino acids. The CDR3 nucleotides are TGTGCCAGCAGGTCGGGACAGTTGAACACTGAAGCTTTCTTT. This sequence encodes CASRSGQLNTEAFF.

The chain couples TRBV7-9 to TRBJ2-1, with TRBD1 matching 7 bases. This CDR3 spans 17 amino acids. Germline CDR1 SEHNR, CDR2 FQNEAQ (reference sequence). With V trimmed by 5 bases and J by 8 bases, 18 bases remained unmatched. CDR3 DNA: TGTGCCAGCAGCCTTGGGACAGCCGCAAACGAGGGAGATGAGCAGTTCTTC. Its translation: CASSLGTAANEGDEQFF.

This chain links TRBV11-3 with TRBJ2-1; either TRBD1 or TRBD2 may supply D (6 bases each). Trimming took off 5 bases at V and 4 bases at J, with 24 bases between the two ends. The CDR3 contains 18 residues. Per the germline V gene, CDR1 is SGHNT and CDR2 is YENEEA. DNA of the CDR3: TGTGCCAGCAGCCCCCGCCGGACGGGGGCATTTGGTTACAATGAGCAGTTCTTC. It specifies CASSPRRTGAFGYNEQFF.

This chain uses TRBV6-5 with TRBJ1-5; D call uncertain. The CDR3 runs to 14 residues. Germline V gene lookup returns CDR1 MNHEY and CDR2 SVGAGI. V was clipped by 6 bases and J by 1 base, with 10 bases between them. CDR3: CASSLTRSNQPQHF. The CDR3 DNA sequence: TGTGCCAGCAGCCTGACAAGGAGCAATCAGCCCCAGCATTTT.

With respect to this clone: Other DNA sequences from this sample encode an identical CDR3 as well. The chain has TRBV7-9 and TRBJ1-1; D gene unclear. This CDR3 has 12 amino acids. Germline CDR1 SEHNR, CDR2 FQNEAQ (reference sequence). Trimming removed 0 bases from V and 7 bases from J, with 6 bases in between. This CDR3 is CASSLAGSEAFF. The CDR3 DNA follows: TGTGCCAGCAGCTTAGCGGGTAGTGAAGCTTTCTTT. The variable domain in full, completed from reference TRBV7-9 and TRBJ1-1, reads DTGVSQNPRHKITKRGQNVTFRCDPISEHNRLYWYRQTLGQGPEFLTYFQNEAQLEKSRLLSDRFSAERPKGSFSTLEIQRTEQGDSAMYLCASSLAGSEAFFGQGTRLTVV.

The chain couples TRBV10-2 to TRBJ2-1; D perhaps matches TRBD1 (5 bases). Germline-derived CDR1 and CDR2 are WSHSY and SAAADI. CDR3 length equals 14 residues. Between the trimmed V and J ends, which lost 6 bases and 4 bases, there was a span of 13 bases. The DNA of the CDR3 is TGCGCCAGCAGCGACAGTCTAGTTTACAATGAGCAGTTCTTC. Its protein is CASSDSLVYNEQFF.

Comments on this clone: A single base separates this from a much larger clone, so it may be a read error. The chain employs TRBV25-1 and TRBJ2-5, with D perhaps matching TRBD2 (6 bases). V was cut by 8 bases and J by 3 bases, with 16 bases left in between. The V gene's germline CDR1 is MGHDK and CDR2 SYGVNS. The CDR3 consists of 14 residues. In DNA form, the CDR3 reads TGTGCCAGCCTCGGGTCGGGCGGGGAAGAGACCCAGTACTTC. Encoded protein: CASLGSGGEETQYF.

The CDR3 coding sequence is TGCAGCGTGGAACTAGCGGGTGGGGCCAACGTCCTGACTTTC. Its translation is CSVELAGGANVLTF. J is TRBJ2-6 and V is TRBV29-1, with 9 bases that match TRBD2. The CDR3 is made up of 14 amino acids. Germline-derived CDR1 and CDR2 are SQVTM and ANQGSEA. Trimming cost V 6 bases and J 3 bases; bases outside gene matches: 3.

The V and J genes are TRBV10-3 and TRBJ2-1; D is undetermined. CDR3 size: 13 residues. Germline values: CDR1 ENHRY, CDR2 SYGVKD. The germline V and J ends were trimmed by 3 bases and 5 bases, with 8 bases remaining between them. CDR3 region: CAISDFYNNEQFF. The CDR3 DNA is TGTGCCATCAGTGACTTCTACAACAATGAGCAGTTCTTC.

The chain uses TRBV7-9 and TRBJ1-1; D possibly corresponds to TRBD1 (6 bases). This CDR3 has 18 amino acids. Germline CDR1 reads SEHNR; CDR2 reads FQNEAQ (reference sequence). Deletions cut 1 base from V and 1 base from J, with 19 bases between. The CDR3 is CASSLVTGTGHPNTEAFF. The CDR3, as DNA: TGTGCCAGCAGCTTAGTAACGGGGACGGGACATCCGAACACTGAAGCTTTCTTT.

The V call is TRBV7-9, the J call TRBJ1-2; D ambiguous. V lost 5 bases and J lost 6, with 22 bases in between. CDR3 length: 16 residues. Germline V gives CDR1 SEHNR, CDR2 FQNEAQ (reference sequence). CDR3 protein: CASSPLVGRVEDGYTF. CDR3 DNA: TGTGCCAGCAGCCCCCTAGTAGGGAGGGTGGAAGATGGCTACACCTTC.

CDR3 in amino acids: CASSRTNYNEQFF. The DNA of the CDR3 is TGTGCCAGCAGCCGGACCAACTACAATGAGCAGTTCTTC. V usage is TRBV14 and J usage is TRBJ2-1; D not resolved. CDR1 is SGHDN and CDR2 is FVKESK in the germline V gene. Trimming took off 4 bases at V and 3 bases at J, with 7 bases between the two ends. There are 13 residues in the CDR3.

V and J are TRBV10-2 and TRBJ2-6; D possibly corresponds to TRBD2 (6 bases). Deletions cut 7 bases from V and 0 bases from J, with 13 bases between. Germline values: CDR1 WSHSY, CDR2 SAAADI. The CDR3 spans 16 residues. CDR3 bases: TGCGCCAGCACTAGCGTTAAGAGCTCTGGGGCCAACGTCCTGACTTTC. As protein: CASTSVKSSGANVLTF.

The chain combines TRBV13 with TRBJ2-7; D unresolved. Germline V gene data show CDR1 as PRHDT and CDR2 as FYEKMQ (reference sequence). The V gene lost 6 bases and the J gene lost 5 bases, with 11 bases spanning the gap. The CDR3 extends over 12 amino acids. The CDR3 loop is CASSNPAHEQYF. The CDR3, as DNA: TGTGCCAGCAGTAACCCCGCCCACGAGCAGTACTTC. The full variable domain, rest sourced from reference TRBV13 and TRBJ2-7, is AAGVIQSPRHLIKEKRETATLKCYPIPRHDTVYWYQQGPGQDPQFLISFYEKMQSDKGSIPDRFSAQQFSDYHSELNMSSLELGDSALYFCASSNPAHEQYFGPGTRLTVT.

This sequence joins TRBV10-2 and TRBJ2-7; no definite D call. Trimming stripped 6 bases from V and 5 bases from J, with 11 bases between. The CDR3 contains 12 residues. Germline assignment: CDR1 WSHSY and CDR2 SAAADI. The CDR3 loop reads CASRPSPNEQYF. CDR3 coding DNA: TGCGCCAGCAGGCCAAGTCCCAACGAGCAGTACTTC.

This clone was seen once. The chain recombines TRBV7-9 with TRBJ2-1, with 7 bases that match TRBD2. The length of the CDR3 is 13 residues. The ends lost 5 bases at V and 5 bases at J; junction bases unmatched: 3. CDR1 and CDR2 (germline): SEHNR, FQNEAQ (reference sequence). The CDR3 sequence is CASSRDYNNEQFF. CDR3 nucleotides: TGTGCCAGCAGCCGGGACTACAACAATGAGCAGTTCTTC.